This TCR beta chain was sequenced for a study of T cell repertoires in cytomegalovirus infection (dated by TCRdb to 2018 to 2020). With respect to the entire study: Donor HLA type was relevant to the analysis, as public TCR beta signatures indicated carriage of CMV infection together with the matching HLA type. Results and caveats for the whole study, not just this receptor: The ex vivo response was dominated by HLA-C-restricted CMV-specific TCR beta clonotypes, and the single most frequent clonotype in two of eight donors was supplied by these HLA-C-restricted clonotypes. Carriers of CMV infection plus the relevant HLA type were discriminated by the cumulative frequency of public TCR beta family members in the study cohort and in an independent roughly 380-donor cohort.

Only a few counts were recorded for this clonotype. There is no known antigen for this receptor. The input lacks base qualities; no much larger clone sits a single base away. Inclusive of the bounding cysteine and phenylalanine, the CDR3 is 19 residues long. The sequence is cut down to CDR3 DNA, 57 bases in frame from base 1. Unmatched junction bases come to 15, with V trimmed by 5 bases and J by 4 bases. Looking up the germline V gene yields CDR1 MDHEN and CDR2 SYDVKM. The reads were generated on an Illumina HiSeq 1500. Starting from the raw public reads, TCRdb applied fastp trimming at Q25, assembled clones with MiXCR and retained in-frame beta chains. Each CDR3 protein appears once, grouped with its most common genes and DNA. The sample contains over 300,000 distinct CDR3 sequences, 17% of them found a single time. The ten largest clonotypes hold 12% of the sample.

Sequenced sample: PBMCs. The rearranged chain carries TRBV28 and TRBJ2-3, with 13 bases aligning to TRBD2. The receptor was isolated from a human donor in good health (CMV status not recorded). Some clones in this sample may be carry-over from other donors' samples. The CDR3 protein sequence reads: CASSRAGTSGTEGADTQYF. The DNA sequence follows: TGTGCCAGCAGTCGTGCCGGGACTAGCGGGACGGAGGGCGCAGATACGCAGTATTTT. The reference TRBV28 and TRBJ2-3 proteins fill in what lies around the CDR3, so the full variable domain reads DVKVTQSSRYLVKRTGEKVFLECVQDMDHENMFWYRQDPGLGLRLIYFSYDVKMKEKGDIPEGYSVSREKKERFSLILESASTNQTSMYLCASSRAGTSGTEGADTQYFGPGTRLTVL.